The 23 T cell receptor beta chains below all came from one sample that was sequenced in a study of blood T cell repertoires in COVID-19. Some clones are missing from TCRdb's copy, which holds only in-frame ones; the method was immunoSEQ multiplex PCR. Of more than 70,000 clones detected, 80% appear once; the ten largest clones hold 10%. Sequencing used peripheral blood. These receptors came from a woman in her 70s with acute or convalescent COVID-19.

V gene TRBV28 combines with J gene TRBJ2-3; TRBD2 agrees at 9 bases. There are 15 residues in the CDR3. From germline, CDR1 is MDHEN and CDR2 SYDVKM. Trimming at V came to 6 bases and at J to 3 bases, leaving 7 bases not matched to a gene. The DNA of the CDR3 is TGTGCCAGCAGCACTGCTAGCGGGACGACAGATACGCAGTATTTT. Its protein is CASSTASGTTDTQYF.

The J gene is TRBJ1-1, the V gene TRBV29-1, with a possible D match to TRBD1 (5 bases). Germline V gene data show CDR1 as SQVTM and CDR2 as ANQGSEA. V lost 5 bases and J 7 bases, leaving 14 bases between the germline ends. The CDR3 has 12 residues. CDR3 DNA sequence: TGCAGCGTTCGGGGGAGGGGAGATGAAGCTTTCTTT. Residues: CSVRGRGDEAFF.

This clone has only one observation. The chain joins TRBV2 to TRBJ1-5, with D tentatively TRBD1 (6 bases). Trimming removed 3 bases from V and 5 bases from J, with 14 bases in between. The CDR3 has 15 residues. CDR1 and CDR2 from the germline V gene are SNHLY and FYNNEI. This CDR3 reads CASSDRRPGDQPQHF. The CDR3 nucleotides read TGTGCCAGCAGTGACCGTCGCCCAGGGGATCAGCCCCAGCATTTT.

J is TRBJ2-7 and V is TRBV30, with 9 bases matching TRBD1. Per the germline V gene, CDR1 is GTSNPN and CDR2 is SVGIG (reference sequence). This CDR3 region has 15 residues. After removal of 2 bases from V and 2 bases from J, the junction contained 7 bases not matched to a gene. The CDR3, as DNA: TGTGCCTGGAGTATTCCGGACAGGGGCGCCTACGAGCAGTACTTC. Translating gives CAWSIPDRGAYEQYF.

The chain is built from TRBV9 and TRBJ2-5; 7 bases align to TRBD1. The CDR3 has 15 amino acids. Germline CDR1 is SGDLS and CDR2 is YYNGEE. Unmatched junction bases numbered 11, after V lost 0 bases and J lost 9 bases. The CDR3 sequence: CASSVADRPTVAQYF. In DNA form, the CDR3 reads TGTGCCAGCAGCGTAGCGGACAGGCCAACGGTGGCCCAGTACTTC.

The chain uses TRBV9 and TRBJ2-6, with D possibly being TRBD2 (6 bases). V gave up 0 bases and J gave up 0 bases, with 10 bases separating them. This CDR3 contains 17 residues. Germline lookup yields CDR1 SGDLS and CDR2 YYNGEE. The CDR3 spells CASSVGPGVSGANVLTF. Written as DNA, the CDR3 is TGTGCCAGCAGCGTAGGGCCGGGGGTCTCTGGGGCCAACGTCCTGACTTTC. The variable domain in full, with the rest retrieved from reference TRBV9 and TRBJ2-6, is DSGVTQTPKHLITATGQRVTLRCSPRSGDLSVYWYQQSLDQGLQFLIQYYNGEERAKGNILERFSAQQFPDLHSELNLSSLELGDSALYFCASSVGPGVSGANVLTFGAGSRLTVL.

The V and J genes are TRBV27 and TRBJ1-5; D is possibly TRBD1 (6 bases). The CDR3 is 15 amino acids. Trimming shortened V by 7 bases and J by 4 bases, and 17 bases separated the two germline ends. The V gene's germline CDR1 is MNHEY and CDR2 SMNVEV (reference sequence). The CDR3 coding sequence is TGTGCCAGCACCCCACGCGGGGGGGCAAATCAGCCCCAGCATTTT. Its protein product is CASTPRGGANQPQHF.

The rearrangement joins TRBV28 to TRBJ2-1, with 8 bases that match TRBD2. V dropped 2 bases and J dropped 6; count of bases not matched to a gene: 12. Germline-derived CDR1 and CDR2 are MDHEN and SYDVKM. This CDR3 region has 17 residues. CDR3 bases: TGTGCCAGCAGTTTAGCCCCTAGGACTAGCTTGGGCAATGAGCAGTTCTTC. Protein sequence: CASSLAPRTSLGNEQFF.

The gene calls are TRBV5-1 and TRBJ2-5; TRBD2 might be the D (6 bases). Germline V gene data show CDR1 as SGHRS and CDR2 as YFSETQ. V lost 6 bases to trimming and J lost 5 bases, with 14 bases between them. This CDR3 contains 13 residues. CDR3 nucleotide sequence: TGCGCCAGCACCCGGACGGGGAGGGAGACCCAGTACTTC. The encoded protein is CASTRTGRETQYF. The full variable domain, with the rest looked up from reference TRBV5-1 and TRBJ2-5, is KAGVTQTPRYLIKTRGQQVTLSCSPISGHRSVSWYQQTPGQGLQFLFEYFSETQRNKGNFPGRFSGRQFSNSRSEMNVSTLELGDSALYLCASTRTGRETQYFGPGTRLLVL.

The chain carries TRBV4-2 and TRBJ1-5; TRBD1 agrees at 7 bases. The V segment lost 2 bases and the J segment 0 bases; nucleotides outside the gene matches: 10. CDR1 and CDR2 (germline): LGHNA, YNFKEQ. The CDR3 extends over 18 amino acids. CDR3 DNA sequence: TGTGCCAGCAGCCAATCAGGGGGAAAGGGTTATAGCAATCAGCCCCAGCATTTT. Residues: CASSQSGGKGYSNQPQHF.

The CDR3 nucleotides are TGCAGTGCTAGTGGATGGGGACAGGGGATATATGGCTACACCTTC. Its translation: CSASGWGQGIYGYTF. The chain couples TRBV20-1 to TRBJ1-2; 10 nucleotides align to TRBD1. The V gene end was trimmed by 3 bases and the J gene end by 5 bases; junction bases not matched to a gene: 9. This CDR3 has 15 amino acids. Germline CDR1 DFQATT, CDR2 SNEGSKA (reference sequence).

To note about this clone: One end of the junction does not line up with germline, which may come from a read error. The chain employs TRBV6-2 or TRBV6-3 and TRBJ2-1, with D tentatively TRBD2 (5 bases). CDR1 is MNHEY, CDR2 SVGEGT, per germline. The CDR3 runs 12 residues. Here the CDR3 reads CASSYDPLAPLF. In DNA, the CDR3 is TGTGCCAGCAGTTATGACCCCCTAGCCCCTCTCTTC.

The rearrangement uses TRBV5-4 and TRBJ2-3, with TRBD2 matching 8 bases. The length of the CDR3 is 16 residues. V was pared by 5 bases and J by 3 bases, with 11 bases of the junction left unmatched. In germline, CDR1 is SGHNT, CDR2 YYREEE (reference sequence). The chain's CDR3 is CASSHREASGTDTQYF. In nucleotides, the CDR3 is TGTGCCAGCAGTCACAGGGAAGCTAGCGGGACAGATACGCAGTATTTT. Complete variable domain (other parts from reference TRBV5-4 and TRBJ2-3): ETGVTQSPTHLIKTRGQQVTLRCSSQSGHNTVSWYQQALGQGPQFIFQYYREEENGRGNFPPRFSGLQFPNYSSELNVNALELDDSALYLCASSHREASGTDTQYFGPGTRLTVL.

In this sample, this clone turned up a few times. The chain recombines TRBV9 with TRBJ1-1, with a possible D match to TRBD1 (5 bases). Per germline, CDR1 SGDLS and CDR2 YYNGEE. This CDR3 comprises 15 residues. Trimming removed 0 bases from V and 1 base from J, with 10 bases in between. The DNA for the CDR3 is TGTGCCAGCAGCGTAGGTGGGGCTGAGAACACTGAAGCTTTCTTT. The encoded protein is CASSVGGAENTEAFF.

The rearrangement joins TRBV3-1 (or the pseudogene TRBV3-2) to TRBJ1-5, with D possibly matching TRBD1 (6 bases). The CDR3 loop spans 13 amino acids. Germline CDR1 and CDR2: LGHDT and YNNKEL (reference sequence). Trimming took off 4 bases at V and 4 bases at J, with 8 bases between the two ends. The CDR3 sequence is CASSPGQNQPQHF. The DNA of the CDR3 is TGTGCCAGCAGCCCTGGACAGAATCAGCCCCAGCATTTT.

This rearrangement joins TRBV18 to TRBJ1-5, with D hard to call. CDR1 is KGHSH, CDR2 LQKENI, per germline. V lost 2 bases to trimming and J lost 4 bases, with 12 bases between them. This CDR3 is built from 15 residues. CDR3 nucleotides: TGTGCCAGCTCACCATTCCAGGTCCCGAATCAGCCCCAGCATTTT. As protein: CASSPFQVPNQPQHF.

CDR3 bases: TGTGCCTGGAGTGGAGCGGGAGGGTTCTACAATGAGCAGTTCTTC. Protein product: CAWSGAGGFYNEQFF. The chain carries TRBV30 and TRBJ2-1; 10 nucleotides agree with TRBD2. The ends lost 1 base at V and 3 bases at J; junction bases unmatched: 3. The CDR3 spans 15 residues. CDR1 and CDR2 from the germline V gene are GTSNPN and SVGIG (reference sequence).

This clone was detected once. The CDR3 DNA reads as TGTGCCAGCAGCCCCTTGCTAGCGGGAGCCGAGCAGTACTTC. It specifies CASSPLLAGAEQYF. This chain connects TRBV3-1 (or the pseudogene TRBV3-2) to TRBJ2-7; 10 nucleotides align to TRBD2. The CDR3 is 14 residues long. Germline-derived CDR1 and CDR2 are LGHDT and YNNKEL (reference sequence). V was pared by 4 bases and J by 6 bases, with 6 bases of the junction left unmatched.

The chain is built from TRBV7-3 and TRBJ2-3; the match to TRBD2 covers 7 bases. Germline lookup yields CDR1 SGHTA and CDR2 FQGTGA. V lost 4 bases, J lost 3 bases, and 7 bases stayed unmatched. This CDR3 region has 15 residues. The CDR3 sequence: CASSSWGGPTDTQYF. The CDR3 coding sequence is TGTGCCAGCAGCTCATGGGGAGGGCCTACAGATACGCAGTATTTT. Variable domain in full (rest from reference TRBV7-3 and TRBJ2-3): GAGVSQTPSNKVTEKGKYVELRCDPISGHTALYWYRQSLGQGPEFLIYFQGTGAADDSGLPNDRFFAVRPEGSVSTLKIQRTERGDSAVYLCASSSWGGPTDTQYFGPGTRLTVL.

The gene calls are TRBV3-1 (or the pseudogene TRBV3-2) and TRBJ1-2; tentatively, D is TRBD1 (5 bases). Between the trimmed V and J ends, which lost 4 bases and 5 bases, there was a span of 8 bases. CDR1 is LGHDT and CDR2 is YNNKEL in the germline V gene (reference sequence). The CDR3 covers 12 residues. CDR3 in amino acids: CASSLRQYGYTF. The DNA for the CDR3 is TGTGCCAGCAGCCTACGACAGTATGGCTACACCTTC.

In nucleotides, the CDR3 is TGTGCCAGCAGTCCCCTCTCGGGCTCCTACAATGAGCAGTTCTTC. Residues: CASSPLSGSYNEQFF. The chain employs TRBV7-2 and TRBJ2-1; D is unresolved. V lost 6 bases and J 0 bases, leaving 12 bases between the germline ends. This CDR3 contains 15 residues. Germline V gene sequence: CDR1 SGHTA, CDR2 FQGNSA. The entire variable domain, with the rest obtained from reference TRBV7-2 and TRBJ2-1, is as follows: GAGVSQSPSNKVTEKGKDVELRCDPISGHTALYWYRQSLGQGLEFLIYFQGNSAPDKSGLPSDRFSAERTGGSVSTLTIQRTQQEDSAVYLCASSPLSGSYNEQFFGPGTRLTVL.

The chain couples TRBV29-1 to TRBJ2-1; possibly TRBD1 for D (5 bases). V lost 7 bases and J 5 bases, leaving 12 bases between the germline ends. The CDR3 length is 12 residues. From germline, CDR1 is SQVTM and CDR2 ANQGSEA. The CDR3: CSAGWGNNEQFF. The CDR3 DNA follows: TGCAGCGCGGGTTGGGGCAACAATGAGCAGTTCTTC.

The V gene is TRBV19, the J gene TRBJ2-2, with TRBD2 matching over 7 bases. Germline V gives CDR1 LNHDA, CDR2 SQIVND (reference sequence). This CDR3 is 13 amino acids long. V shed 3 bases and J 9 bases; nucleotides not matched to a gene: 4. The CDR3 DNA follows: TGTGCCAGTAGTATGTCAGCGGGGTGGGAGCTGTTTTTT. Amino acid sequence: CASSMSAGWELFF. Using reference TRBV19 and TRBJ2-2 for the parts outside the CDR3, the full variable domain is DGGITQSPKYLFRKEGQNVTLSCEQNLNHDAMYWYRQDPGQGLRLIYYSQIVNDFQKGDIAEGYSVSREKKESFPLTVTSAQKNPTAFYLCASSMSAGWELFFGEGSRLTVL.